The entry below gives a single TCR beta chain sequence along with its context. No antigen is known for it. An end of the junction differs from the germline gene, which may be a read error. Three nested ARM-PCR rounds with V-beta and C-beta primers built TCRB libraries. A C-beta primer primed TCRB cDNA from about 500 ng RNA. Unique molecular identifiers were not described for the libraries. TCRdb called the multiplex PCR reads again in MiXCR, with one record for every CDR3 protein. Among more than 12,000 distinct CDR3 sequences listed, approximately 71% were seen once. This specimen belongs to a study of tumor-infiltrating lymphocytes in glioblastoma multiforme. Study observations and caveats: T cells were not sorted into functional subsets. Only one glioblastoma patient had TCR and mutation analysis.

Germline V gene data show CDR1 as SGHAT and CDR2 as FQDESV (reference sequence). The length of the CDR3 is 12 residues. Sequencing was done on a sample of brain tumor tissue. V is TRBV11-1 and J is TRBJ2-7; TRBD1 agrees at 9 bases. The receptor was derived from a male donor with glioblastoma. This CDR3 reads CASSGQGREQPF. The CDR3 DNA sequence: TGTGCCAGCAGCGGACAGGGGCGTGAGCAGCCCTTC.